A single sample gave rise to the 12 T cell receptor beta chains below, sequenced in a study of early stage breast cancer tumors. The table came from immunoSEQ multiplex PCR; TCRdb's copy has only in-frame clones and leaves some out. The sample records about 72,000 clones, 65% to 80% being singletons. The sequenced sample was blood. The receptors originated from a person in their 60s with breast cancer.

There are a few counts of this clone. This chain joins TRBV18 and TRBJ1-5; a weak D match, TRBD1 (6 bases). The ends were cut back, 4 bases at V and 3 bases at J, with 16 bases in the middle. This CDR3 spans 16 amino acids. Germline CDR1 is KGHSH and CDR2 is LQKENI. The CDR3 reads CASSLGTGTLNQPQHF. The CDR3 DNA sequence: TGTGCCAGCTCACTCGGAACCGGGACACTCAATCAGCCCCAGCATTTT. Combining the CDR3 with reference TRBV18 and TRBJ1-5 gives the whole variable domain NAGVMQNPRHLVRRRGQEARLRCSPMKGHSHVYWYRQLPEEGLKFMVYLQKENIIDESGMPKERFSAEFPKEGPSILRIQQVVRGDSAAYFCASSLGTGTLNQPQHFGDGTRLSIL.

The chain combines TRBV5-1 with TRBJ2-1; 7 positions agree with TRBD2. Looked up from germline, CDR1 is SGHRS and CDR2 is YFSETQ. With V trimmed by 0 bases and J by 9 bases, 6 bases remained unmatched. The length of the CDR3 is 14 residues. CDR3 coding DNA: TGCGCCAGCAGCTTGGGGGAGGGCCTCAGTGAGCAGTTCTTC. Translation gives CASSLGEGLSEQFF.

The sample holds a few counts of this clone. The genes are TRBV5-5 and TRBJ1-3; D not resolved. CDR3 size: 14 residues. The V and J ends lost 5 bases and 4 bases respectively, with 13 bases between them. Looked up from germline, CDR1 is SGHKS and CDR2 is YYEKEE (reference sequence). This CDR3 reads CASSSTLSGNTIYF. The CDR3 nucleotides are TGTGCCAGCAGTTCGACACTCTCGGGAAACACCATATATTTT.

V is TRBV27 and J is TRBJ2-3; 10 bases map to TRBD1. After removal of 4 bases from V and 5 bases from J, the junction contained 12 bases not matched to a gene. The CDR3 loop spans 17 amino acids. The germline V gene encodes CDR1 MNHEY and CDR2 SMNVEV (reference sequence). CDR3 amino acids: CASSYRGQGGKRDTQYF. The CDR3, as DNA: TGTGCCAGCAGTTACCGAGGACAGGGGGGAAAAAGAGATACGCAGTATTTT.

A few counts support this clone. The chain uses TRBV30 and TRBJ1-1; D gene ambiguous. Looked up from germline, CDR1 is GTSNPN and CDR2 is SVGIG (reference sequence). V lost 2 bases, J lost 1 base, and 14 bases lay in between. The CDR3 totals 15 residues. CDR3 bases: TGTGCCTGGAGTAGGCTCGATGTGGGGAACACTGAAGCTTTCTTT. It specifies CAWSRLDVGNTEAFF.

The chain uses TRBV5-1 and TRBJ2-1, with TRBD1 matching 7 bases. Germline V gene sequence: CDR1 SGHRS, CDR2 YFSETQ. J gave up 7 bases and V 4 bases, and 11 bases lay outside the gene matches. CDR3 length: 15 residues. DNA for the CDR3: TGCGCCAGCAGCAGATCCGGGACAGTGGGAAATGAGCAGTTCTTC. Residues: CASSRSGTVGNEQFF. The full variable domain, completed using reference TRBV5-1 and TRBJ2-1, is KAGVTQTPRYLIKTRGQQVTLSCSPISGHRSVSWYQQTPGQGLQFLFEYFSETQRNKGNFPGRFSGRQFSNSRSEMNVSTLELGDSALYLCASSRSGTVGNEQFFGPGTRLTVL.

The J gene is TRBJ1-1, the V gene TRBV10-2; D may be TRBD1 (6 bases). The CDR3 totals 14 residues. Trimming took off 4 bases at V and 4 bases at J, with 13 bases between the two ends. Germline assignment: CDR1 WSHSY and CDR2 SAAADI. DNA for the CDR3: TGCGCCAGCAGTGCTGAACGACAGGTCACTGAAGCTTTCTTT. Its protein product is CASSAERQVTEAFF.

This chain links TRBV30 with TRBJ1-1; possibly TRBD1 for D (6 bases). V shed 4 bases and J shed 5 bases, with 11 bases lying between them. This CDR3 is 12 amino acids long. Germline lookup yields CDR1 GTSNPN and CDR2 SVGIG (reference sequence). This CDR3 reads CAWNRGETEAFF. For the CDR3, the DNA is TGTGCCTGGAATAGGGGGGAAACTGAAGCTTTCTTT.

The genes are TRBV6-5 and TRBJ1-1; a weak D match, TRBD1 (6 bases). Germline lookup yields CDR1 MNHEY and CDR2 SVGAGI. The CDR3 loop spans 11 amino acids. Trimming pared 6 bases from V and 8 bases from J, leaving 10 bases between. The CDR3 DNA sequence: TGTGCCAGCAGGGGGGGGGCAGAAGCTTTCTTT. Encoded protein: CASRGGAEAFF.

The J gene is TRBJ1-5, the V gene TRBV30; no firm D call. This CDR3 comprises 13 residues. Per the germline V gene, CDR1 is GTSNPN and CDR2 is SVGIG (reference sequence). The V end was cut by 0 bases, the J end by 7 bases, with 10 bases between. The chain's CDR3 is CAWSVQEGQPQHF. The DNA of the CDR3 is TGTGCCTGGAGTGTACAAGAGGGCCAGCCCCAGCATTTT.

The V call is TRBV9, the J call TRBJ2-1; the D is unclear. V lost 4 bases to trimming and J lost 15 bases, with 23 bases between them. Looked up from germline, CDR1 is SGDLS and CDR2 is YYNGEE. The CDR3 loop spans 14 amino acids. CDR3 sequence reads: CASSPRVAEGLPFF. The CDR3 DNA is TGTGCCAGCAGCCCTCGGGTGGCGGAAGGTTTGCCGTTCTTC.

The V gene is TRBV5-1, the J gene TRBJ2-2; no firm D call. Trimming cost V 5 bases and J 0 bases, with 11 bases left between them. CDR1 is SGHRS and CDR2 is YFSETQ in the germline V gene. CDR3 size: 15 residues. The CDR3 reads CASSPGHSNTGELFF. The CDR3 DNA sequence: TGCGCCAGCAGTCCAGGCCATTCGAACACCGGGGAGCTGTTTTTT.